The source of this T cell receptor (beta chain) is a study of T cells in Graves' hyperthyroidism and ophthalmopathy. The length of the CDR3 is 12 residues. The germline CDR1 and CDR2 sequences are SNHLY and FYNNEI. Unmatched junction bases numbered 5, after V lost 7 bases and J lost 8 bases. The TCR beta CDR3 regions underwent amplification using RNA transcripts as the source. During a first-round RT-PCR of the TCR CDR3, the HTBI primer set was used. TCRdb reprocessed the multiplex PCR reads via MiXCR and lists one record per CDR3 protein. The sample lists 450,000 to 700,000 distinct CDR3 sequences; 35% to 55% were seen once. Findings of the study overall: Blood also carried most thyroid clonotypes expanded above 0.001. Ophthalmopathy cases were set apart from stable hyperthyroidism by a 13 V-J model. The model's output predicted ophthalmopathy at a median of approximately 6.5 months prior to onset.

With respect to this clonotype: Its antigen is still unknown.

Absent ophthalmopathy progression within 18 months defined stable Graves' hyperthyroidism. The clonotype comes from a woman younger than 35 with Graves' hyperthyroidism. Sequencing was performed on peripheral blood or thyroid tissue (not recorded which). The V gene is TRBV2, the J gene TRBJ1-2; TRBD1 matches 9 bases. CDR3 amino acids: CASTGTGLGYTF. The CDR3 bases are TGTGCCAGCACCGGGACAGGGCTCGGCTACACCTTC.